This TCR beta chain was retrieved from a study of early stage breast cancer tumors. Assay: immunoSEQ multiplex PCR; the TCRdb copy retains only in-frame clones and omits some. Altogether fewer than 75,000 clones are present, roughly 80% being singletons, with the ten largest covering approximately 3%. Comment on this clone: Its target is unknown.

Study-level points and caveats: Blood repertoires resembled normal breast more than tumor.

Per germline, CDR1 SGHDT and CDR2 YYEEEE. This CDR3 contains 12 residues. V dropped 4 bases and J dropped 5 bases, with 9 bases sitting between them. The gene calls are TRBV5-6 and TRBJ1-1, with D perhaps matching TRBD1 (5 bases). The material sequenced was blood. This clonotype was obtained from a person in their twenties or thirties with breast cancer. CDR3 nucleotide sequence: TGTGCCAGCAGCGGGGGACTTACTGAAGCTTTCTTT. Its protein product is CASSGGLTEAFF.